The 12 T cell receptor beta chains below were found in one sample sequenced in a study of blood T cell repertoires in COVID-19 (dated by TCRdb to 2020 to 2022). Library generation was performed with the immunoSEQ multiplex PCR assay. TCRdb limited this immuneACCESS table to in-frame rearrangements with V and J called. A share of clones is missing; checked studies link under half to unresolved V genes, and the rest is unexplained. The sample data list approximately 300,000 clones, and about nine tenths of these were observed just once. The ten largest clones take up approximately 2.4% of the sample. Material: peripheral blood. These receptors were obtained from a young man with active or convalescent COVID-19.

The chain uses TRBV3-1 (or the pseudogene TRBV3-2) and TRBJ2-7; TRBD2 matches at 12 bases. This CDR3 contains 17 residues. The V gene's germline CDR1 is LGHDT and CDR2 YNNKEL (reference sequence). With 3 bases clipped from V and 2 bases from J, the junction kept 8 bases outside the gene matches. DNA for the CDR3: TGTGCCAGCAGCCACCCAAATCTAGCGGGGGGGACCTACGAGCAGTACTTC. Translation gives CASSHPNLAGGTYEQYF.

The chain combines TRBV18 with TRBJ1-1, with a weak D call TRBD1 (5 bases). This CDR3 region has 14 residues. Germline V gene lookup returns CDR1 KGHSH and CDR2 LQKENI. The V end was cut by 1 base, the J end by 2 bases, with 8 bases between. The CDR3 sequence: CASSPLGGNTEAFF. CDR3 DNA: TGTGCCAGCTCACCACTCGGGGGAAACACTGAAGCTTTCTTT. Full variable domain (rest looked up from reference TRBV18 and TRBJ1-1): NAGVMQNPRHLVRRRGQEARLRCSPMKGHSHVYWYRQLPEEGLKFMVYLQKENIIDESGMPKERFSAEFPKEGPSILRIQQVVRGDSAAYFCASSPLGGNTEAFFGQGTRLTVV.

The chain carries TRBV19 and TRBJ1-1; D not certain. CDR1 LNHDA and CDR2 SQIVND come from the germline V gene (reference sequence). Trimming removed 2 bases from V and 2 bases from J, with 15 bases in between. The CDR3 is made up of 16 amino acids. The CDR3 loop reads CASSIPEQTHNTEAFF. The CDR3 nucleotides are TGTGCCAGTAGTATACCTGAGCAGACACATAACACTGAAGCTTTCTTT.

The rearrangement uses TRBV29-1 and TRBJ1-3; D is unclear. CDR1 and CDR2 from the germline V gene are SQVTM and ANQGSEA. The V and J ends lost 2 bases and 9 bases respectively, with 11 bases between them. The CDR3 is made up of 12 amino acids. In nucleotides, the CDR3 is TGCAGCGTTGAACCAGAACCAGGCACCATATATTTT. It translates to CSVEPEPGTIYF. Looking up the rest from reference TRBV29-1 and TRBJ1-3 gives the full variable domain: SAVISQKPSRDICQRGTSLTIQCQVDSQVTMMFWYRQQPGQSLTLIATANQGSEATYESGFVIDKFPISRPNLTFSTLTVSNMSPEDSSIYLCSVEPEPGTIYFGEGSWLTVV.

This clone appeared many times. This chain connects TRBV2 to TRBJ2-1; 9 nucleotides align to TRBD1. V gave up 5 bases and J gave up 2 bases; unmatched junction bases: 7. The V gene's germline CDR1 is SNHLY and CDR2 FYNNEI. The CDR3 is 16 residues long. CDR3 region: CASSPQTGGTYNEQFF. CDR3 DNA: TGTGCCAGCAGTCCCCAAACAGGGGGCACCTACAATGAGCAGTTCTTC.

V gene TRBV6-5 combines with J gene TRBJ2-5, with TRBD1 identical over 8 bases. Trimming removed 6 bases from V and 5 bases from J; junction bases left unmatched: 8. Per germline, CDR1 MNHEY and CDR2 SVGAGI. CDR3 length: 14 residues. The CDR3 nucleotides read TGTGCCAGCAGCCGGACAGGGCCTATGGAGACCCAGTACTTC. It yields the protein CASSRTGPMETQYF.

The CDR3 region has the DNA TGTGCCAGCAGTGACAGGGCTGGGGCCAACGTCCTGACTTTC. Its translation: CASSDRAGANVLTF. The chain is built from TRBV2 and TRBJ2-6; D is perhaps TRBD1 (5 bases). CDR3 length: 14 residues. Trimming shortened V by 3 bases and J by 2 bases, and 5 bases separated the two germline ends. CDR1 and CDR2 (germline): SNHLY, FYNNEI.

Of note for this clone: At one of its ends the junction is not consistent with the germline gene, which may arise from a read error. This rearrangement joins TRBV5-1 to TRBJ2-5; 11 positions match TRBD2. The CDR3 extends over 15 amino acids. Germline V gives CDR1 SGHRS, CDR2 YFSETQ. This chain's CDR3 is CTSRSTSGSGETQYF. The CDR3 region has the DNA TGCACCAGCAGGAGCACTAGCGGGAGTGGGGAGACCCAGTACTTC.

The genes are TRBV7-9 and TRBJ2-7, with D perhaps TRBD1 (5 bases). The CDR3 has 13 amino acids. The V and J ends lost 5 bases and 1 base respectively, with 9 bases between them. Germline V CDR1 and CDR2: SEHNR, FQNEAQ (reference sequence). The CDR3 DNA follows: TGTGCCAGCAGCCCTAGGGGATCCTACGAGCAGTACTTC. Its protein product is CASSPRGSYEQYF.

This clone was counted only a few times. This rearrangement joins TRBV28 to TRBJ2-7, with TRBD1 as a possible D gene (6 bases). V was shortened by 7 bases and J by 0 bases, with 13 bases between the two germline ends. This CDR3 is 14 amino acids long. From germline, CDR1 is MDHEN and CDR2 SYDVKM. The CDR3 DNA reads TGTGCCAGCACAAGACAGGAGAGCTCCTACGAGCAGTACTTC. The encoded protein is CASTRQESSYEQYF.

The chain's CDR3 is CASSHQSGQGGSYEQYF. For the CDR3, the DNA is TGCGCCAGCAGCCATCAATCGGGACAGGGGGGTTCCTACGAGCAGTACTTC. The chain is built from TRBV4-1 and TRBJ2-7, with TRBD1 matching 11 bases. The CDR3 sequence is 17 residues long. CDR1 and CDR2 from the germline V gene are MGHRA and YSYEKL. V was clipped by 3 bases and J by 1 base; unmatched bases: 8.

The chain is built from TRBV6-2 or TRBV6-3 and TRBJ1-1, with D possibly TRBD1 on 5 matching bases. CDR3 length: 11 residues. The ends were cut back, 5 bases at V and 9 bases at J, with 10 bases in the middle. Per the germline V gene, CDR1 is MNHEY and CDR2 is SVGEGT. The CDR3 DNA reads TGTGCCAGCAGTCAGGGTTCCAAAGCTTTCTTT. This sequence encodes CASSQGSKAFF.